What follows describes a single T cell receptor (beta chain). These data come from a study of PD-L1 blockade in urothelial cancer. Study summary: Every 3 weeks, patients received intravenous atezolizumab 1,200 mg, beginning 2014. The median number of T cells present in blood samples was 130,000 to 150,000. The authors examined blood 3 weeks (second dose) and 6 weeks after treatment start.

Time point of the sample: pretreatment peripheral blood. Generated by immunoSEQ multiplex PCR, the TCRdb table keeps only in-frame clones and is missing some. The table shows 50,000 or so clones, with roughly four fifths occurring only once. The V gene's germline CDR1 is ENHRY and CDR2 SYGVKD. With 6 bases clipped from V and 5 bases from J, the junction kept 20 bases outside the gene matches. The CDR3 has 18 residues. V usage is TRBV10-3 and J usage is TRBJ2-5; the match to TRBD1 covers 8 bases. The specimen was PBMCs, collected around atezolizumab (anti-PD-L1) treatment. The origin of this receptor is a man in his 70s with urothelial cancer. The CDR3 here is CAISDRGTGELQRETQYF. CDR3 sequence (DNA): TGTGCCATCAGCGACCGGGGGACAGGAGAGCTGCAACGGGAGACCCAGTACTTC.